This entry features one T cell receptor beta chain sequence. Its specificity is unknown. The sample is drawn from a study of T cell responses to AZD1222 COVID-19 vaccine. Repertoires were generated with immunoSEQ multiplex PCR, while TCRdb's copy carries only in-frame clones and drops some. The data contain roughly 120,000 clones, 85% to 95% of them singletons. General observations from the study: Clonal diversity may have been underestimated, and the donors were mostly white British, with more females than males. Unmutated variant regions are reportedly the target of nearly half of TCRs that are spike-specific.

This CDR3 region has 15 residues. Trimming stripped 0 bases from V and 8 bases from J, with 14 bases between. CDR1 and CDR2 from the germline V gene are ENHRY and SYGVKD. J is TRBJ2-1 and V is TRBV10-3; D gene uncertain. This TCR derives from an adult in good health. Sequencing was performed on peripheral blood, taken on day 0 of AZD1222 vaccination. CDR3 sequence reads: CAISESESPRDEQFF. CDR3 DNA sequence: TGTGCCATCAGTGAGTCTGAGAGTCCCCGGGATGAGCAGTTCTTC.